This is a list of T cell receptor beta chains from one sample in a study of T cell responses to AZD1222 COVID-19 vaccine. Generated by immunoSEQ multiplex PCR, the TCRdb table keeps only in-frame clones and is missing some. The sample has over 55,000 clones, 84% seen once. The sample was peripheral blood, taken on day 0 of AZD1222 vaccination. The receptors come from an adult in good health. Both conserved end residues are part of each CDR3. A D gene is named only where the DNA matches it firmly. Expanded clones get a size class; other rows say once, few or many, or leave the size out.

abundance: -
d_gene: -
v_gene: TRBV28
j_gene: TRBJ2-7
CDR3nt: TGTGCCAGCAGTTTAAAGCGGACCTACGAGCAGTACTTC
CDR3aa: CASSLKRTYEQYF

abundance: -
d_gene: TRBD1
v_gene: TRBV4-3
j_gene: TRBJ1-4
CDR3nt: TGCGCCAGCAGCCCACAGGGGTCTGGTGAAAAACTGTTTTTT
CDR3aa: CASSPQGSGEKLFF

abundance: -
d_gene: -
v_gene: TRBV5-1
j_gene: TRBJ2-6
CDR3nt: TGCGCCAGCAGTCTTAATACAGGGACTGGGGCCAACGTCCTGACTTTC
CDR3aa: CASSLNTGTGANVLTF

abundance: -
d_gene: -
v_gene: TRBV2
j_gene: TRBJ1-2
CDR3nt: TGTGCCAGCAGTGATACAGGGAGGATCTATGGCTACACCTTC
CDR3aa: CASSDTGRIYGYTF

abundance: -
d_gene: -
v_gene: TRBV4-1
j_gene: TRBJ1-2
CDR3nt: TGCGCCAGCAGCCAAGGCGCGGCGTTTCGGGGAAATGGCTACACCTTC
CDR3aa: CASSQGAAFRGNGYTF

abundance: -
d_gene: TRBD2
v_gene: TRBV6-4
j_gene: TRBJ2-3
CDR3nt: TGTGCCAGCAGTGTTAATAGCGGGGGGGCCTCGGATACGCAGTATTTT
CDR3aa: CASSVNSGGASDTQYF

abundance: -
d_gene: TRBD1
v_gene: TRBV12-3/TRBV12-4
j_gene: TRBJ1-2
CDR3nt: TGTGCCAGCAGTTTAGGGGACAGCTATGGCTACACCTTC
CDR3aa: CASSLGDSYGYTF

abundance: few
d_gene: -
v_gene: TRBV27
j_gene: TRBJ2-7
CDR3nt: TGTGCCAGCAGTTTAGCCGGGGGCAACGAGCAGTACTTC
CDR3aa: CASSLAGGNEQYF

abundance: -
d_gene: TRBD1
v_gene: TRBV24-1
j_gene: TRBJ1-5
CDR3nt: TGTGCCACCAGTGATTCGCGACAGGGGGCTAGTCAGCCCCAGCATTTT
CDR3aa: CATSDSRQGASQPQHF

abundance: -
d_gene: -
v_gene: TRBV6-2/TRBV6-3
j_gene: TRBJ1-1
CDR3nt: TGTGCCAGCAGTTGGGGAATCAACACTGAAGCTTTCTTT
CDR3aa: CASSWGINTEAFF

abundance: -
d_gene: TRBD2
v_gene: TRBV7-2
j_gene: TRBJ2-1
CDR3nt: TGTGCCAGCAGCAACCAACCAGGCGGGGGGGCTTTGGGTGAGCAGTTCTTC
CDR3aa: CASSNQPGGGALGEQFF

abundance: -
d_gene: -
v_gene: TRBV27
j_gene: TRBJ1-2
CDR3nt: TGTGCCAGCAGTTTATTGTCAGGGCGACTCTATGGCTACACCTTC
CDR3aa: CASSLLSGRLYGYTF

abundance: -
d_gene: TRBD1
v_gene: TRBV18
j_gene: TRBJ2-4
CDR3nt: TGTGCCAGCTCACCGGACAGGGGAGGGAACATTCAGTACTTC
CDR3aa: CASSPDRGGNIQYF

abundance: -
d_gene: -
v_gene: TRBV4-1
j_gene: TRBJ2-7
CDR3nt: TGCGCCAGCAGCCACGAGGGGAGCGAGCAGTACTTC
CDR3aa: CASSHEGSEQYF